Listed below are T cell receptor beta chains from one sample, sequenced in a study of T cells in Graves' hyperthyroidism and ophthalmopathy. TCRdb used MiXCR to reprocess the multiplex PCR reads, holding one entry per CDR3 protein. The sample lists almost 600,000 distinct CDR3 sequences; around 13% were seen once. The specimen sequenced was blood. These receptors were obtained from a woman in her thirties with Graves' hyperthyroidism that later progressed to Graves' ophthalmopathy. CDR3s leave out the opening cysteine and the closing phenylalanine or tryptophan. Fields, in order: D gene, CDR3 length, J gene, V gene, CDR3 protein. D genes are given only for firm matches.

d_call: NA
cdr3_length: 10
j_call: TRBJ1-5
v_call: TRBV12-3/TRBV12-4
cdr3_aa: ASSLASWAQH

d_call: TRBD2
cdr3_length: 13
j_call: TRBJ2-1
v_call: TRBV29-1
cdr3_aa: SVDNSGSGYNEQF

d_call: TRBD1
cdr3_length: 13
j_call: TRBJ1-6
v_call: TRBV7-2
cdr3_aa: ASSSQTGDNSPLH

d_call: TRBD2
cdr3_length: 12
j_call: TRBJ2-1
v_call: TRBV5-1
cdr3_aa: ASKLAGGYNEQF

d_call: TRBD1
cdr3_length: 15
j_call: TRBJ1-3
v_call: TRBV28
cdr3_aa: ASSLWGTAPSGNTIY

d_call: NA
cdr3_length: 11
j_call: TRBJ1-5
v_call: TRBV7-9
cdr3_aa: ASSLESNQPQH

d_call: NA
cdr3_length: 12
j_call: TRBJ1-3
v_call: TRBV7-9
cdr3_aa: ASAGPTSGNTIY

d_call: TRBD1
cdr3_length: 11
j_call: TRBJ2-2
v_call: TRBV30
cdr3_aa: ACGTANTGELF

d_call: TRBD1
cdr3_length: 14
j_call: TRBJ2-1
v_call: TRBV20-1
cdr3_aa: SARAVGTGPYNEQF

d_call: NA
cdr3_length: 12
j_call: TRBJ2-7
v_call: TRBV12-3/TRBV12-4
cdr3_aa: ASSRDGTSYEQY

d_call: TRBD1
cdr3_length: 15
j_call: TRBJ2-2
v_call: TRBV5-1
cdr3_aa: ASSLNPGQGATGELF

d_call: NA
cdr3_length: 14
j_call: TRBJ1-1
v_call: TRBV18
cdr3_aa: ASSIRDGLGGTEAF

d_call: NA
cdr3_length: 11
j_call: TRBJ2-7
v_call: TRBV29-1
cdr3_aa: SVKTGWAYEQY

d_call: NA
cdr3_length: 13
j_call: TRBJ1-4
v_call: TRBV2
cdr3_aa: ASSEAGGLGEKLF

d_call: TRBD1
cdr3_length: 12
j_call: TRBJ1-1
v_call: TRBV5-1
cdr3_aa: ASSWTTGGTEAF

d_call: NA
cdr3_length: 14
j_call: TRBJ2-1
v_call: TRBV24-1
cdr3_aa: ATSEFRTSTYNEQF

d_call: NA
cdr3_length: 10
j_call: TRBJ1-1
v_call: TRBV29-1
cdr3_aa: SVPGLFGEAF

d_call: NA
cdr3_length: 12
j_call: TRBJ1-4
v_call: TRBV6-1
cdr3_aa: ASSDGGSNEKLF

d_call: NA
cdr3_length: 9
j_call: TRBJ2-2
v_call: TRBV7-9
cdr3_aa: ARGLTGELF

d_call: NA
cdr3_length: 17
j_call: TRBJ2-1
v_call: TRBV7-3
cdr3_aa: ASSLSLTPGLSAYNEQF

d_call: NA
cdr3_length: 9
j_call: TRBJ2-7
v_call: TRBV6-2/TRBV6-3
cdr3_aa: ASGRPLEQY

d_call: NA
cdr3_length: 12
j_call: TRBJ1-2
v_call: TRBV24-1
cdr3_aa: ATSDWDIDYGYT

d_call: TRBD1
cdr3_length: 13
j_call: TRBJ1-5
v_call: TRBV6-1
cdr3_aa: AAQRVGTANQPQH

d_call: NA
cdr3_length: 14
j_call: TRBJ1-3
v_call: TRBV28
cdr3_aa: ASSSDGQGSGNTIY

d_call: NA
cdr3_length: 11
j_call: TRBJ2-7
v_call: TRBV13
cdr3_aa: ASSLAYRDEQY

d_call: TRBD2
cdr3_length: 14
j_call: TRBJ2-7
v_call: TRBV29-1
cdr3_aa: SVEELQNSGRREQY

d_call: TRBD2
cdr3_length: 15
j_call: TRBJ2-3
v_call: TRBV19
cdr3_aa: ASSLRGLAGGVDTQY